What follows are 23 T cell receptor beta chains derived from one specimen sequenced in a study of tumor and adjacent non-tumor tissue in lung cancer. RNA was extracted from bulk tissue without any cell sorting. More than 3 cm separated this lung sample from the edge of the tumor. A modified ARM-PCR protocol with three rounds of nested PCR amplified TCRbeta. TCRdb itself ran the multiplex PCR reads through MiXCR, one entry per CDR3 protein. The sample has 44,000 or so distinct CDR3 sequences, more than 60% seen once. Sequenced sample: distant non-tumor lung tissue. These receptors were taken from a woman in her thirties or forties with non-small cell lung cancer.

This clonotype was counted at least ten times. This chain links TRBV6-2 or TRBV6-3 with TRBJ1-1; no clear D. Trimming pared 0 bases from V and 1 base from J, leaving 12 bases between. Per the germline V gene, CDR1 is MNHEY and CDR2 is SVGEGT. The CDR3 length is 16 residues. The CDR3 DNA sequence: TGTGCCAGCAGTTACTCCTCGGTGGTCGGGAACACTGAAGCTTTCTTT. This gives the protein CASSYSSVVGNTEAFF.

As concerns this clonotype: The CDR3 ends on some other residue instead of the conserved phenylalanine or tryptophan, so this is likely a read error. The J gene is TRBJ2-7, the V gene TRBV5-1; D might be TRBD1 or TRBD2, each matching 5 bases. The V and J ends lost 7 bases and 4 bases respectively, with 18 bases between them. The CDR3 consists of 14 residues. CDR1 is SGHRS, CDR2 YFSETQ, per germline. The CDR3 region has the DNA TGCGCCAGCTCCCGGACCCCTGGGGGATACGAGCAGTACTCT. Translation: CASSRTPGGYEQYS.

As for this clonotype: The germline gene is not matched at one end of the junction; a read error may be the cause. The V call is TRBV11-2, the J call TRBJ2-6; no clear D gene. Germline assignment: CDR1 SGHAT and CDR2 FQNNGV. The CDR3 consists of 16 residues. The CDR3 DNA sequence: TGTGCCAGCAGCTGGTCAGACCTCTATGGGTTCAACGTCCTGACGTTC. This translates into CASSWSDLYGFNVLTF. Variable domain in full (rest from reference TRBV11-2 and TRBJ2-6): EAGVAQSPRYKIIEKRQSVAFWCNPISGHATLYWYQQILGQGPKLLIQFQNNGVVDDSQLPKDRFSAERLKGVDSTLKIQPAKLEDSAVYLCASSWSDLYGFNVLTFGAGSRLTVL.

As concerns this clonotype: This could be a read error, since a much larger clone is one nucleotide away. This chain joins TRBV28 and TRBJ2-4; D perhaps matches TRBD2 (6 bases). The CDR3 runs to 14 residues. Trimming removed 2 bases from V and 12 bases from J, with 17 bases in between. CDR1 MDHEN and CDR2 SYDVKM come from the germline V gene. This CDR3 is CASSLGGGKAGQYF. The CDR3 DNA reads as TGTGCCAGCAGTTTAGGTGGGGGAAAAGCGGGTCAGTACTTC.

Details on this clonotype: The junction does not match germline at one end; this may be a read error. The chain carries TRBV4-2 and TRBJ2-4; a weak D match, TRBD2 (6 bases). Per the germline V gene, CDR1 is LGHNA and CDR2 is YNFKEQ. The CDR3 extends over 18 amino acids. The CDR3 here is CASSPSWTYSGAKNIQYF. DNA of the CDR3: TGTGCAAGCAGCCCATCATGGACATATAGCGGAGCGAAAAACATTCAGTACTTC.

With regard to this clonotype: It is likely a read error, because the conserved phenylalanine at the end of the CDR3 is missing. The chain couples TRBV6-6 to TRBJ2-7; D may correspond to TRBD1 or TRBD2 (5 bases each). V was shortened by 6 bases and J by 3 bases, with 15 bases between the two germline ends. Germline V gene sequence: CDR1 MNHNY, CDR2 SVGAGI (reference sequence). The CDR3 extends over 14 amino acids. The CDR3 DNA sequence: TGTGCCAGCAGACTCAGGGACGGGCACTACGAGCAGTACTAC. It codes for CASRLRDGHYEQYY.

A few counts support this clonotype. The V call is TRBV5-1, the J call TRBJ2-5, with 7 nucleotides matching TRBD1. This CDR3 is 14 amino acids long. V dropped 2 bases and J dropped 2; count of bases not matched to a gene: 3. Germline CDR1 reads SGHRS; CDR2 reads YFSETQ. In nucleotides, the CDR3 is TGCGCCAGCAGCTTCCAGGGGGATCAAGAGACCCAGTACTTC. Translation: CASSFQGDQETQYF.

With regard to this clonotype: The junction does not match germline at one end; this may be a read error. The chain couples TRBV5-1 to TRBJ1-2, with D unclear. CDR3 size: 13 residues. Germline-derived CDR1 and CDR2 are SGHRS and YFSETQ. In DNA, the CDR3 is TGCGCCAGTACCCCGGCTACTAACTATGCCTACACCTTC. Translated: CASTPATNYAYTF.

With respect to this clonotype: This may come from a read error, since a much larger clone is one base off. The chain carries TRBV5-6 and TRBJ1-4, with D hard to call. CDR1 and CDR2 from the germline V gene are SGHDT and YYEEEE. The CDR3 has 14 amino acids. The CDR3 loop is CVSSLRDVDEKLFF. The CDR3 bases are TGTGTCAGCAGCTTACGGGATGTCGATGAAAAACTGTTTTTT.

The chain recombines TRBV5-8 with TRBJ2-1; TRBD2 agrees at 8 bases. The CDR3 runs to 15 residues. Germline loops: CDR1 SGHTS, CDR2 YDEGEE. Trimming cost V 1 base and J 4 bases; bases outside gene matches: 4. In nucleotides, the CDR3 is TGTGCCAGCAGCTTGTTCGGGGGGGGGTACAATGAGCAGTTCTTC. Residues: CASSLFGGGYNEQFF. The full variable domain, with the rest looked up from reference TRBV5-8 and TRBJ2-1, is EAGVTQSPTHLIKTRGQQATLRCSPISGHTSVYWYQQALGLGLQFLLWYDEGEERNRGNFPPRFSGRQFPNYSSELNVNALELEDSALYLCASSLFGGGYNEQFFGPGTRLTVL.

The chain uses TRBV7-9 and TRBJ2-6; D is perhaps TRBD1 (6 bases). The CDR3 contains 16 residues. Germline lookup yields CDR1 SEHNR and CDR2 FQNEAQ (reference sequence). Trimming took off 6 bases at V and 4 bases at J, with 16 bases between the two ends. The CDR3: CASRNPQGSGANVLTF. The DNA for the CDR3 is TGTGCCAGCAGAAATCCACAGGGATCCGGGGCCAACGTCCTGACTTTC.

Turning to this clonotype: One end of the junction varies from germline; a read error may be responsible. This chain links TRBV4-2 with TRBJ2-7, with TRBD1 as a possible D gene (6 bases). Looked up from germline, CDR1 is LGHNA and CDR2 is YNFKEQ. This CDR3 is 13 amino acids long. The CDR3 nucleotides are TGTGCCAGCAGCTGGGGGCAAGCGTACGATCAGTACTTC. Its translation is CASSWGQAYDQYF.

This clonotype has ten or more counts. V and J are TRBV29-1 and TRBJ2-4; D uncertain. This CDR3 comprises 14 residues. Germline loops: CDR1 SQVTM, CDR2 ANQGSEA. Between the trimmed V and J ends, which lost 2 bases and 0 bases, there was a span of 8 bases. The CDR3 is CSVELEIAKNIQYF. In DNA form, the CDR3 reads TGCAGCGTTGAACTCGAGATAGCCAAAAACATTCAGTACTTC.

The table lists this clonotype with a count of one. A junction boundary mismatches the germline segment, possibly from a read error. The V and J genes are TRBV24-1 and TRBJ2-1; 14 bases are a match to TRBD2. This CDR3 contains 16 residues. CDR1 is KGHDR and CDR2 is SFDVKD in the germline V gene. The CDR3 region is CVTRPGLAGAGDEQFF. CDR3 in DNA: TGTGTCACCAGGCCGGGACTAGCGGGAGCGGGGGATGAGCAGTTCTTC.

Note on this clonotype: Mismatch with germline at one junction end may stem from a read error. The rearrangement joins TRBV12-3 or TRBV12-4 to TRBJ2-4; TRBD2 might be the D (6 bases). There are 16 residues in the CDR3. CDR3 bases: TGTGCCAGTAGACCCGGGGAGGTCGGAGCCAAAAGCATTCAGTACTTC. It is translated as CASRPGEVGAKSIQYF.

About this clonotype: This may arise from a read error, as a much more abundant clone is one base away. The CDR3 nucleotides read TGCAGTGCAGAGCCGGTGAGGAGCTCCTACGAGCAGTACTTC. Protein: CSAEPVRSSYEQYF. The chain links TRBV20-1 to TRBJ2-7; D not certain. V was shortened by 6 bases and J by 0 bases, with 15 bases between the two germline ends. The CDR3 is 14 residues long. The germline gives CDR1 DFQATT, CDR2 SNEGSKA (reference sequence).

As to this clonotype: At one boundary the junction diverges from the germline segment, which might be a read error. The chain joins TRBV4-2 to TRBJ1-1, with unresolved D. The germline V gene has CDR1 LGHNA and CDR2 YNFKEQ. The CDR3 is 17 residues long. The CDR3, as DNA: TGTGCCAGCAGGCAAGGTGGTCTCCTCCGGGAGTCGACTGAAGCTTTCTTT. The encoded protein is CASRQGGLLRESTEAFF.

This chain connects TRBV4-2 to TRBJ1-1; TRBD1 is a possible D gene (6 bases). The V gene lost 6 bases and the J gene lost 0 bases, with 11 bases spanning the gap. CDR1 and CDR2 (germline): LGHNA, YNFKEQ. This CDR3 has 14 residues. The DNA for the CDR3 is TGTGCCAGCAGTCGGGACACCATGAACACTGAAGCTTTCTTT. Translation: CASSRDTMNTEAFF.

Concerning this clonotype itself: One junction end disagrees with the germline gene, perhaps due to a read error. The V call is TRBV12-3 or TRBV12-4, the J call TRBJ1-5; D is unresolved. The CDR3 totals 12 residues. In nucleotides, the CDR3 is TGTGTCAGCAGTTCTCCCAATCAGCCCCAGCATTTT. This encodes CVSSSPNQPQHF.

This clonotype was picked up one time. The junction departs from the called germline gene at one end, perhaps through a read error. The rearrangement links TRBV11-2 to TRBJ2-7, with D uncertain. The length of the CDR3 is 14 residues. Germline CDR1 SGHAT, CDR2 FQNNGV. The CDR3 DNA is TGTTCCAGCAGCTTAAACCCCATAGCCTATGAGCAGTACTTC. Translating gives CSSSLNPIAYEQYF.

Points on this clonotype: Likely a read error: the CDR3 ends without its conserved phenylalanine or tryptophan. The genes are TRBV11-3 and TRBJ2-1; no clear D. V lost 6 bases, J lost 0 bases, and 15 bases lay in between. The CDR3 runs to 16 residues. Germline lookup yields CDR1 SGHNT and CDR2 YENEEA. In DNA form, the CDR3 reads TGTGCCAGCAGACTAAGACCTAGGAGCTCCTACAATGAGCAGTTCATC. This translates into CASRLRPRSSYNEQFI.

Points on this clonotype: Given the absence of the conserved phenylalanine or tryptophan at the CDR3 end, a read error is likely. The chain has TRBV6-5 and TRBJ2-1, with 9 bases lining up with TRBD2. Losses at the gene ends were 9 bases for V and 13 bases for J; bases not matched to a gene: 19. Per the germline V gene, CDR1 is MNHEY and CDR2 is SVGAGI. The CDR3 spans 15 residues. CDR3 in amino acids: CASTSAGGTVGDQFS. The CDR3, as DNA: TGTGCCAGTACCTCCGCGGGGGGGACGGTGGGTGATCAGTTCTCC.

This clonotype was seen many times. The chain is built from TRBV30 and TRBJ2-6, with unresolved D. CDR3 length equals 13 residues. Trimming cost V 5 bases and J 0 bases, with 5 bases left between them. From germline, CDR1 is GTSNPN and CDR2 SVGIG (reference sequence). DNA for the CDR3: TGTGCCTGGTGGGGCTCTGGGGCCAACGTCCTGACTTTC. Translation: CAWWGSGANVLTF. Full variable domain (missing parts from reference TRBV30 and TRBJ2-6): SQTIHQWPATLVQPVGSPLSLECTVEGTSNPNLYWYRQAAGRGLQLLFYSVGIGQISSEVPQNLSASRPQDRQFILSSKKLLLSDSGFYLCAWWGSGANVLTFGAGSRLTVL.